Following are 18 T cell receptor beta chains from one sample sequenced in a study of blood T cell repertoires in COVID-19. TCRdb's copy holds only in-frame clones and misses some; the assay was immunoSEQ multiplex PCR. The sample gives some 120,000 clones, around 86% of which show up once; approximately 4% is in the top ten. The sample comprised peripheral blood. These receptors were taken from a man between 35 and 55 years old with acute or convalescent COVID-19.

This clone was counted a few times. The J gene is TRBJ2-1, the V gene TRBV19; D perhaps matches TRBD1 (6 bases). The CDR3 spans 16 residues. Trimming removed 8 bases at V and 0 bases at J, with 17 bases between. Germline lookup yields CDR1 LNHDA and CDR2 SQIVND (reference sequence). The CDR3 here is CASDKTGHSSYNEQFF. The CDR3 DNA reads TGTGCCAGTGATAAAACGGGACATAGCTCCTACAATGAGCAGTTCTTC.

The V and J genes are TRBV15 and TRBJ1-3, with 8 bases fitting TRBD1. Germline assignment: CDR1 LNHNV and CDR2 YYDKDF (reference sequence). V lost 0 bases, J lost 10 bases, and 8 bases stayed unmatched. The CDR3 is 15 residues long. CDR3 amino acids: CATSRDTGGIRTIYF. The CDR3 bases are TGTGCCACCAGCAGAGATACAGGGGGGATAAGGACCATATATTTT.

CDR3 residues: CATSRERGNTIYF. The DNA of the CDR3 is TGTGCCACCAGCAGAGAGCGGGGAAACACCATATATTTT. V and J are TRBV15 and TRBJ1-3; D unclear. CDR3 size: 13 residues. The V gene's germline CDR1 is LNHNV and CDR2 YYDKDF (reference sequence). V was clipped by 0 bases and J by 4 bases, with 4 bases between them.

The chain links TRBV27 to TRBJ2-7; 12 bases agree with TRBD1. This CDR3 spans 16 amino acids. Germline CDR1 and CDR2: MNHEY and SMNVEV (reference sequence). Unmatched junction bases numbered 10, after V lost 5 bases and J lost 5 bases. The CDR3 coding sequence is TGTGCCAGCAGTCTGCGATTGGGGACAGGGGGCCACGAGCAGTACTTC. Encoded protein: CASSLRLGTGGHEQYF.

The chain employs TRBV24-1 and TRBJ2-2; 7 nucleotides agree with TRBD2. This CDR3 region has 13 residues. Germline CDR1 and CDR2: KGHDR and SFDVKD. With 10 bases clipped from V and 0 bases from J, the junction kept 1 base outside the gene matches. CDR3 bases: TGTGCCACGGGGGGGACGAACACCGGGGAGCTGTTTTTT. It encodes CATGGTNTGELFF.

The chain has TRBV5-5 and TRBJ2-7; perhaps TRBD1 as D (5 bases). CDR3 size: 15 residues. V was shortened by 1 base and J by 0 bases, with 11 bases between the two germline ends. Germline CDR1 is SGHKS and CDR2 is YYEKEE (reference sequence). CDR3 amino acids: CASSLRGGSSYEQYF. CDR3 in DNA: TGTGCCAGCAGCTTGAGGGGCGGAAGCTCCTACGAGCAGTACTTC.

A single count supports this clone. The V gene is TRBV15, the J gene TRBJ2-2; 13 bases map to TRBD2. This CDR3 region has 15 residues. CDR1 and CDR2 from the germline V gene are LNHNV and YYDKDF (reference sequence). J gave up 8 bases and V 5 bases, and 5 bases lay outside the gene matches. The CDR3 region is CATSGLAGASGELFF. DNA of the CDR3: TGTGCCACCAGCGGACTAGCGGGAGCTTCGGGGGAGCTGTTTTTT.

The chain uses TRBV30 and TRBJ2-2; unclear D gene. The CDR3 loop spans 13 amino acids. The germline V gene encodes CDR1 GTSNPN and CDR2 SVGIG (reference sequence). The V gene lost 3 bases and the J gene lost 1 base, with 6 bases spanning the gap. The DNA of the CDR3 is TGTGCCTGGAGCGCAGGGAACACCGGGGAGCTGTTTTTT. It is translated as CAWSAGNTGELFF.

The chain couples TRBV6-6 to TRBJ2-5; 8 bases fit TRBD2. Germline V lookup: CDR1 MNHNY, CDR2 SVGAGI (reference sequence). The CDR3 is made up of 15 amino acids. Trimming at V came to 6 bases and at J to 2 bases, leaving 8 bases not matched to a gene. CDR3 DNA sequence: TGTGCCAGCAGCCTGGGCGGGGGGCCTCAAGAGACCCAGTACTTC. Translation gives CASSLGGGPQETQYF.

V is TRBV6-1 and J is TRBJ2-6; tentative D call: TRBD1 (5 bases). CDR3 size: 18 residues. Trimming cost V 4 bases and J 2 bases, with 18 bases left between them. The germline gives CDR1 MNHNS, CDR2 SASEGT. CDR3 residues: CASSGARVRTTGANVLTF. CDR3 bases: TGTGCCAGCAGTGGAGCCAGGGTCCGGACCACTGGGGCCAACGTCCTGACTTTC.

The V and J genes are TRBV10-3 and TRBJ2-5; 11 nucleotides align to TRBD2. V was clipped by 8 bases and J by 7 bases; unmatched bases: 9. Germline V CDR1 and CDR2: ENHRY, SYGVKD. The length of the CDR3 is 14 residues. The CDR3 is CAIAGTSGEATQYF. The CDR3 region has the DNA TGTGCCATCGCCGGGACTAGCGGCGAAGCGACCCAGTACTTC.

Written as DNA, the CDR3 is TGTGCCGGGCGTGGCGGGAACTCCTACGAGCAGTACTTC. This gives the protein CAGRGGNSYEQYF. The chain is built from TRBV6-5 and TRBJ2-7, with D maybe TRBD2 (6 bases). In germline, CDR1 is MNHEY, CDR2 SVGAGI. The CDR3 has 13 amino acids. V was pared by 11 bases and J by 0 bases, with 14 bases between.

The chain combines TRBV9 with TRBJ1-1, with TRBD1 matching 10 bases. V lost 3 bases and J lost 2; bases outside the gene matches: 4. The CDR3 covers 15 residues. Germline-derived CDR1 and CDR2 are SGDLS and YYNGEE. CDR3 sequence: CASSDGTGVNTEAFF. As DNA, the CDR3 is TGTGCCAGCAGCGATGGGACAGGGGTTAACACTGAAGCTTTCTTT.

DNA for the CDR3: TGTGCCAGCAGCGAAGGGAGGGACGGACAGCCCCAGCATTTT. Translation: CASSEGRDGQPQHF. V gene TRBV7-2 combines with J gene TRBJ1-5, with D perhaps matching TRBD1 (5 bases). The V end lost 5 bases, the J end lost 7 bases, and 15 bases lay between the germline ends. Germline values: CDR1 SGHTA, CDR2 FQGNSA. CDR3 length: 14 residues.

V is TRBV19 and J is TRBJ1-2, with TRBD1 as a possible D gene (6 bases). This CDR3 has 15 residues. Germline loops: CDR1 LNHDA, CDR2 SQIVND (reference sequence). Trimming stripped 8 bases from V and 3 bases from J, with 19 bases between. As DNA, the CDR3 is TGTGCCAGTGGAGGGGGGGCTTATGGCTACTATGGCTACACCTTC. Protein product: CASGGGAYGYYGYTF. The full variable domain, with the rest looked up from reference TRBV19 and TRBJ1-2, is DGGITQSPKYLFRKEGQNVTLSCEQNLNHDAMYWYRQDPGQGLRLIYYSQIVNDFQKGDIAEGYSVSREKKESFPLTVTSAQKNPTAFYLCASGGGAYGYYGYTFGSGTRLTVV.

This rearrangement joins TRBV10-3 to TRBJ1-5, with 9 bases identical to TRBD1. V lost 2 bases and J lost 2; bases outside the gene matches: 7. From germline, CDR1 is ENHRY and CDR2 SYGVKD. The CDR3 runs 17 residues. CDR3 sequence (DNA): TGTGCCATCAGTGAGGTAGGGACAGGGACGGGCAATCAGCCCCAGCATTTT. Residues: CAISEVGTGTGNQPQHF.

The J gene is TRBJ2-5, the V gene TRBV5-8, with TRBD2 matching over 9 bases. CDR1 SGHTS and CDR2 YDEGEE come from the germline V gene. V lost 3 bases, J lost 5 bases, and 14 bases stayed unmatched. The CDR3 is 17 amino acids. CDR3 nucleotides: TGTGCCAGCAGCTCAGGATGGGTAGCGGGGGATGGTGAGACCCAGTACTTC. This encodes CASSSGWVAGDGETQYF.

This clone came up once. The CDR3 reads CASSPDGRTNNEQFF. The CDR3 bases are TGCGCCAGCAGCCCGGACGGGAGAACGAACAATGAGCAGTTCTTC. The chain employs TRBV5-1 and TRBJ2-1; weak D call: TRBD2 (6 bases). Germline V gene sequence: CDR1 SGHRS, CDR2 YFSETQ. Deletions cut 4 bases from V and 5 bases from J, with 16 bases between. This CDR3 region has 15 residues.